This TCR beta chain originates from a study of T cells in Graves' hyperthyroidism and ophthalmopathy. Uncontrolled infection, other autoimmune disease, pregnancy or lactation led to exclusion. The sample holds many counts of this clonotype. Using RNA transcripts as the source, TCR beta CDR3 regions were amplified. When the TCR CDR3 underwent first-round RT-PCR, the HTBI primer set was used. TCRdb independently ran MiXCR on the multiplex PCR reads; one entry per CDR3 protein. The sample consists of about 300,000 distinct CDR3 sequences, less than 30% of them appearing once. The germline V gene has CDR1 SGHAT and CDR2 FQNNGV. The CDR3 sequence is 11 residues long. Trimming removed 5 bases at V and 3 bases at J, with 5 bases between.

The clonotype comes from a man in his forties with Graves' hyperthyroidism that later progressed to Graves' ophthalmopathy. The V call is TRBV11-2, the J call TRBJ2-7, with D hard to call. Sequencing was done on a sample of blood. CDR3 coding DNA: TGTGCCAGCAGCCATGACTACGAGCAGTACTTC. Its protein product is CASSHDYEQYF.